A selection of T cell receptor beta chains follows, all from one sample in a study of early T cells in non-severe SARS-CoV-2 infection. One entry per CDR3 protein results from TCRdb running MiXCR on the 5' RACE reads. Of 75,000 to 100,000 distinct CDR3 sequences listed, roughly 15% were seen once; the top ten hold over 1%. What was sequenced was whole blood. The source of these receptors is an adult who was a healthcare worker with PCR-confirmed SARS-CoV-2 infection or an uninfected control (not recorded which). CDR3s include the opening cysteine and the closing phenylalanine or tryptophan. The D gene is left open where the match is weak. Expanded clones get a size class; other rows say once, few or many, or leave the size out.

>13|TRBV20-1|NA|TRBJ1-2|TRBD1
CSASRGINYGYTF
TGCAGTGCTAGCAGGGGGATAAACTATGGCTACACCTTC
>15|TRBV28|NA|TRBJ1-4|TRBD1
CASRGSTGDSEKLFF
TGTGCCAGCAGGGGCTCCACAGGGGACAGTGAAAAACTGTTTTTT
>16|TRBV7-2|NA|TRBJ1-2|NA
CASSSRQYFLRRDSTF
TGTGCCAGCAGCTCCCGACAGTACTTTCTCCGAAGGGACTCCACCTTC
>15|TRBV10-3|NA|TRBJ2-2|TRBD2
CAIRYSSGSPGELFF
TGTGCCATCAGATATTCTAGCGGGAGTCCCGGGGAGCTGTTTTTT
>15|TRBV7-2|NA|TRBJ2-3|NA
CASSLVTGRADTQYF
TGTGCCAGCAGCTTAGTAACAGGGCGAGCAGATACGCAGTATTTT
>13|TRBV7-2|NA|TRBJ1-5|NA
CASSQDSNQPQHF
TGTGCCAGCAGCCAAGATAGCAATCAGCCCCAGCATTTT
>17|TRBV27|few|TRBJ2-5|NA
CASSLRGPITGKETQYF
TGTGCCAGCAGTTTACGCGGTCCGATCACAGGAAAAGAGACCCAGTACTTC
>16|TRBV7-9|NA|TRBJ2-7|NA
CASSPRGAATSYEQYF
TGTGCCAGCAGCCCGAGGGGAGCGGCAACCTCCTACGAGCAGTACTTC
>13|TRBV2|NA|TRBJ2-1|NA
CASSAEGRNEQFF
TGTGCCAGCAGTGCAGAGGGCCGCAATGAGCAGTTCTTC
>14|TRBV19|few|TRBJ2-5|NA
CASSIPGRYETQYF
TGTGCCAGTAGTATCCCCGGGCGTTACGAGACCCAGTACTTC
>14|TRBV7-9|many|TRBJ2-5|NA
CASSFASGEETQYF
TGTGCCAGCAGCTTCGCCTCAGGGGAAGAGACCCAGTACTTC
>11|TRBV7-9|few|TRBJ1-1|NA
CASSFGGEAFF
TGTGCCAGCAGCTTTGGGGGTGAAGCTTTCTTT
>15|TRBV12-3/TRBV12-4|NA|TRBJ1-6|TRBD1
CASSLDRGGNSPLHF
TGTGCCAGCAGTTTGGACAGGGGGGGTAATTCACCCCTCCACTTT
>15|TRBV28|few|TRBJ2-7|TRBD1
CASRTRQGGTHEQYF
TGTGCCAGCAGAACTCGACAGGGGGGTACCCACGAGCAGTACTTC
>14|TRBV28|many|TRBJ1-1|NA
CASSGEGWSTEAFF
TGTGCCAGCAGTGGGGAAGGGTGGAGCACTGAAGCTTTCTTT
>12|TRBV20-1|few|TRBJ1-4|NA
CSARDLGEKLFF
TGCAGTGCTAGAGATCTGGGAGAAAAACTGTTTTTT
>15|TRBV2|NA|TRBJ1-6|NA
CASSPPGGTNSPLHF
TGTGCCAGCAGCCCCCCCGGGGGCACGAATTCACCCCTCCACTTT
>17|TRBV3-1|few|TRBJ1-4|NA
CASSQDSNPATNEKLFF
TGTGCCAGCAGCCAAGATTCAAACCCTGCAACTAATGAAAAACTGTTTTTT
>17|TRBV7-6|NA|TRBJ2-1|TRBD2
CASSLERASGSVGEQFF
TGTGCCAGCAGCTTAGAAAGGGCTAGCGGGAGCGTGGGTGAGCAGTTCTTC
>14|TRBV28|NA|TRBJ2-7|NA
CASSMSGTGYEQYF
TGTGCCAGCAGTATGTCCGGGACGGGCTACGAGCAGTACTTC
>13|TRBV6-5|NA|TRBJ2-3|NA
CASNSRPEDTQYF
TGTGCCAGCAATTCACGGCCGGAAGATACGCAGTATTTT
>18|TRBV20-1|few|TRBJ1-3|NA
CSARESGPSLLSGNTIYF
TGCAGTGCTAGAGAGTCCGGACCGTCTTTACTCTCTGGAAACACCATATATTTT
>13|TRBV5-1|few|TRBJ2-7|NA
CASTNSHPAEQYF
TGCGCCAGCACCAACTCGCACCCAGCCGAGCAGTACTTC
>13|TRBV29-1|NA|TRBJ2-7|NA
CSGLGVNSYEQYF
TGCAGCGGCCTGGGTGTGAACTCCTACGAGCAGTACTTC
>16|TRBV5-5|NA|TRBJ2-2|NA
CASSLPGTFNTGELFF
TGTGCCAGCAGCTTGCCGGGAACCTTCAACACCGGGGAGCTGTTTTTT
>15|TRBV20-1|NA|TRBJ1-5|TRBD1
CSALGQGDSNQPQHF
TGCAGTGCCCTGGGACAGGGGGATAGCAATCAGCCCCAGCATTTT
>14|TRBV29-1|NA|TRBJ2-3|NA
CSVGGQGGKDTQYF
TGCAGCGTCGGTGGGCAGGGGGGGAAAGATACGCAGTATTTT
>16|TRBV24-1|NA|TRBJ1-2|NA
CATSDQTVTVLNGYTF
TGTGCCACCAGTGATCAGACAGTAACAGTACTCAATGGCTACACCTTC
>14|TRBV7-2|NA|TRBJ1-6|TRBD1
CASSWGQQNSPLHF
TGTGCCAGCAGCTGGGGACAGCAAAATTCACCCCTCCACTTT
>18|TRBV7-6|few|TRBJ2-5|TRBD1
CASSLDPPGTGYQETQYF
TGTGCCAGCAGCTTAGATCCCCCCGGGACAGGGTACCAAGAGACCCAGTACTTC
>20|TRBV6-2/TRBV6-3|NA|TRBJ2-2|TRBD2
CASTSQQLFGTSGHTGELFF
TGTGCCAGCACTTCACAGCAGTTATTTGGGACTAGCGGCCACACCGGGGAGCTGTTTTTT
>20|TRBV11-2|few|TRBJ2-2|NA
CASSLLRRISGRPLPGELFF
TGTGCCAGCAGCTTATTAAGGAGGATTAGCGGCCGCCCTCTGCCCGGGGAGCTGTTTTTT
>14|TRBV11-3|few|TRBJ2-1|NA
CASSYDSEEDEQFF
TGTGCCAGCAGCTACGACTCCGAGGAGGATGAGCAGTTCTTC
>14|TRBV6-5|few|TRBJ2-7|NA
CASSSGGLRYEQYF
TGTGCCAGCAGCTCCGGGGGACTTAGATACGAGCAGTACTTC
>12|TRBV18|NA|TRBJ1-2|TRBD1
CASSGDSYGYTF
TGTGCCAGCTCCGGGGACAGCTATGGCTACACCTTC
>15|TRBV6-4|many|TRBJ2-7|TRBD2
CASSEGAGSGYEQYF
TGTGCCAGCAGTGAAGGAGCGGGATCCGGTTACGAGCAGTACTTC
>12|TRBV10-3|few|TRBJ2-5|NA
CAVSSWGETQYF
TGTGCCGTCAGCTCTTGGGGAGAGACCCAGTACTTC
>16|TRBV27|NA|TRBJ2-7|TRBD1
CASSSAGTGGFYEQYF
TGTGCCAGCAGTTCCGCCGGGACAGGGGGCTTCTACGAGCAGTACTTC
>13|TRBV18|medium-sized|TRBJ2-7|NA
CASSPPGVREQYF
TGTGCCAGCTCACCACCGGGGGTGCGCGAGCAGTACTTC
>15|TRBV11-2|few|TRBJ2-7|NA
CASSLEGQASYEQYF
TGTGCCAGCAGCTTAGAGGGACAAGCCTCCTACGAGCAGTACTTC
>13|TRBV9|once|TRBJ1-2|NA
CASSPPSGRGYTF
TGTGCCAGCAGCCCACCCAGCGGGAGGGGCTACACCTTC
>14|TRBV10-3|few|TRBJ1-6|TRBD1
CAISPGQKGSPLHF
TGTGCCATCAGTCCGGGACAGAAAGGATCACCCCTCCACTTT
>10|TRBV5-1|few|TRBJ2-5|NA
CASSGETQYF
TGCGCCAGCAGCGGAGAGACCCAGTACTTC
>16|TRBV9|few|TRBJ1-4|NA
CASSVGVGQLNEKLFF
TGTGCCAGCAGCGTAGGAGTGGGGCAGCTTAATGAAAAACTGTTTTTT
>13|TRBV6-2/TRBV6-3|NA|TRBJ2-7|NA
CASSNEGDYEQYF
TGTGCCAGCAGTAATGAGGGGGACTACGAGCAGTACTTC
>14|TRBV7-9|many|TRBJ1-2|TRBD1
CASSSGTGNYGYTF
TGTGCCAGCAGCTCTGGGACAGGAAACTATGGCTACACCTTC
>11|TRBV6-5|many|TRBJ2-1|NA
CASGGTSEQFF
TGTGCCAGCGGCGGAACTAGTGAGCAGTTCTTC
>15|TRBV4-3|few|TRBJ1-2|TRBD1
CASSQTTGVVYGYTF
TGCGCCAGCAGCCAAACAACAGGGGTCGTCTATGGCTACACCTTC
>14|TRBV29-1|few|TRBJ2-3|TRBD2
CSVGLAGGTDTQYF
TGCAGCGTTGGACTAGCGGGGGGCACAGATACGCAGTATTTT
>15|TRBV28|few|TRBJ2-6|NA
CASSLFRAGANVLTF
TGTGCCAGCAGTTTATTCAGGGCTGGGGCCAACGTCCTGACTTTC
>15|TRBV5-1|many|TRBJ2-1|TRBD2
CASSLVLQRGNEQFF
TGCGCCAGCAGCTTGGTTCTTCAGCGGGGCAATGAGCAGTTCTTC
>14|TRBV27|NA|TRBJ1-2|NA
CASSLNQQNYGYTF
TGTGCCAGCAGTTTAAATCAGCAGAACTATGGCTACACCTTC
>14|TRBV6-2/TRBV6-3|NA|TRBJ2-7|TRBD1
CASSYETGGYEQYF
TGTGCCAGCAGTTACGAGACAGGGGGCTACGAGCAGTACTTC
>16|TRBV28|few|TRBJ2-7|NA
CASRPHSGTNTYEQYF
TGTGCCAGCAGACCCCACTCCGGGACAAACACCTACGAGCAGTACTTC
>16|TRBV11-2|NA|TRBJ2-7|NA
CASSPLRAVQWGEQYF
TGTGCCAGCAGCCCCCTTCGCGCCGTCCAGTGGGGAGAGCAGTACTTC
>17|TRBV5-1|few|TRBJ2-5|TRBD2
CASSLVPLAGAQETQYF
TGCGCCAGCAGCTTGGTCCCTCTAGCGGGTGCCCAAGAGACCCAGTACTTC
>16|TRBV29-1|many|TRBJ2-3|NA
CSVDTRERGATDTQYF
TGCAGCGTTGATACCCGGGAGAGGGGGGCCACAGATACGCAGTATTTT